This is a list of T cell receptor beta chains from one sample in a study of patients and donors after allogeneic stem cell transplantation. TCRdb re-called the RT-PCR reads with MiXCR, one entry per CDR3 protein. The table includes some 880,000 distinct CDR3 sequences, under 20% detected once. Sequenced: blood, either unsorted or a sorted T cell fraction (not recorded which). The receptors were gathered from a human donor who was either an allogeneic HSCT recipient or a stem cell or donor lymphocyte infusion donor (not recorded which). It is not recorded whose cells these are; they may come from a transplant donor. Both conserved end residues are part of each CDR3. D genes are given only for firm matches. Clone size, where shown, is once, few, many, or a class for clones that have expanded.

.	few	TRBV20-1	TRBJ1-6	TGCAGTGCTAGAGGCGCACTTCAGGAAGGGTCACCCCTCCACTTT	CSARGALQEGSPLHF
TRBD2	.	TRBV7-3	TRBJ2-2	TGTGCCAGCAGCTTAGGGGGGGGAGGATCGAACACCGGGGAGCTGTTTTTT	CASSLGGGGSNTGELFF
.	.	TRBV12-3/TRBV12-4	TRBJ1-4	TGTGCCAGCAGTTTGGTGGGGTGGGAAAAACTGTTTTTT	CASSLVGWEKLFF
.	.	TRBV3-1	TRBJ2-5	TGTGCCAGCAGCCAAGAACTGTTGGGTAGCCCCTTCGAGACCCAGTACTTC	CASSQELLGSPFETQYF
TRBD1	.	TRBV12-3/TRBV12-4	TRBJ2-1	TGTGCCAGCAGTTTAGGATTAGGGCGATGGGGACAGCTCTCCTACAATGAGCAGTTCTTC	CASSLGLGRWGQLSYNEQFF
.	.	TRBV20-1	TRBJ1-2	TGCAGTGCCACCTGGGAGGTGGGGTATGGCTACACCTTC	CSATWEVGYGYTF
.	.	TRBV6-5	TRBJ1-1	TGTGCCAGCAGTTACTCGGGTCGGGGTTTGAACACTGAAGCTTTCTTT	CASSYSGRGLNTEAFF
.	.	TRBV9	TRBJ2-7	TGTGCCAGCAGCGTATCAGCCTCCTACGAGCAGTACTTC	CASSVSASYEQYF
.	few	TRBV5-1	TRBJ2-1	TGCGCCAGCAGCTTGCAATGGGATGAGCAGTTCTTC	CASSLQWDEQFF
TRBD1	.	TRBV5-1	TRBJ1-1	TGCGCCACCCAAAGGGGACAGGGCACTGAAGCTTTCTTT	CATQRGQGTEAFF
.	.	TRBV6-1	TRBJ1-2	TGTGCCAGCAAGCGGACAGAGGGCCCAAACTATGGCTACACCTTC	CASKRTEGPNYGYTF
TRBD1	many	TRBV7-9	TRBJ2-1	TGTGCCAGCAGCCTGGGACAGGGCCAAACGAATGAGCAGTTCTTC	CASSLGQGQTNEQFF
.	.	TRBV10-3	TRBJ1-1	TGTGCCATCAGTGAGTTGGAGAACACTGAAGCTTTCTTT	CAISELENTEAFF
TRBD1	few	TRBV12-3/TRBV12-4	TRBJ2-2	TGTGCCAGCAGTGGACAGGGGGCATTGGCCGGGGAGCTGTTTTTT	CASSGQGALAGELFF
.	many	TRBV2	TRBJ2-2	TGTGCCAGCAGCTCGCTAGCTACCGGGGAGCTGTTTTTT	CASSSLATGELFF